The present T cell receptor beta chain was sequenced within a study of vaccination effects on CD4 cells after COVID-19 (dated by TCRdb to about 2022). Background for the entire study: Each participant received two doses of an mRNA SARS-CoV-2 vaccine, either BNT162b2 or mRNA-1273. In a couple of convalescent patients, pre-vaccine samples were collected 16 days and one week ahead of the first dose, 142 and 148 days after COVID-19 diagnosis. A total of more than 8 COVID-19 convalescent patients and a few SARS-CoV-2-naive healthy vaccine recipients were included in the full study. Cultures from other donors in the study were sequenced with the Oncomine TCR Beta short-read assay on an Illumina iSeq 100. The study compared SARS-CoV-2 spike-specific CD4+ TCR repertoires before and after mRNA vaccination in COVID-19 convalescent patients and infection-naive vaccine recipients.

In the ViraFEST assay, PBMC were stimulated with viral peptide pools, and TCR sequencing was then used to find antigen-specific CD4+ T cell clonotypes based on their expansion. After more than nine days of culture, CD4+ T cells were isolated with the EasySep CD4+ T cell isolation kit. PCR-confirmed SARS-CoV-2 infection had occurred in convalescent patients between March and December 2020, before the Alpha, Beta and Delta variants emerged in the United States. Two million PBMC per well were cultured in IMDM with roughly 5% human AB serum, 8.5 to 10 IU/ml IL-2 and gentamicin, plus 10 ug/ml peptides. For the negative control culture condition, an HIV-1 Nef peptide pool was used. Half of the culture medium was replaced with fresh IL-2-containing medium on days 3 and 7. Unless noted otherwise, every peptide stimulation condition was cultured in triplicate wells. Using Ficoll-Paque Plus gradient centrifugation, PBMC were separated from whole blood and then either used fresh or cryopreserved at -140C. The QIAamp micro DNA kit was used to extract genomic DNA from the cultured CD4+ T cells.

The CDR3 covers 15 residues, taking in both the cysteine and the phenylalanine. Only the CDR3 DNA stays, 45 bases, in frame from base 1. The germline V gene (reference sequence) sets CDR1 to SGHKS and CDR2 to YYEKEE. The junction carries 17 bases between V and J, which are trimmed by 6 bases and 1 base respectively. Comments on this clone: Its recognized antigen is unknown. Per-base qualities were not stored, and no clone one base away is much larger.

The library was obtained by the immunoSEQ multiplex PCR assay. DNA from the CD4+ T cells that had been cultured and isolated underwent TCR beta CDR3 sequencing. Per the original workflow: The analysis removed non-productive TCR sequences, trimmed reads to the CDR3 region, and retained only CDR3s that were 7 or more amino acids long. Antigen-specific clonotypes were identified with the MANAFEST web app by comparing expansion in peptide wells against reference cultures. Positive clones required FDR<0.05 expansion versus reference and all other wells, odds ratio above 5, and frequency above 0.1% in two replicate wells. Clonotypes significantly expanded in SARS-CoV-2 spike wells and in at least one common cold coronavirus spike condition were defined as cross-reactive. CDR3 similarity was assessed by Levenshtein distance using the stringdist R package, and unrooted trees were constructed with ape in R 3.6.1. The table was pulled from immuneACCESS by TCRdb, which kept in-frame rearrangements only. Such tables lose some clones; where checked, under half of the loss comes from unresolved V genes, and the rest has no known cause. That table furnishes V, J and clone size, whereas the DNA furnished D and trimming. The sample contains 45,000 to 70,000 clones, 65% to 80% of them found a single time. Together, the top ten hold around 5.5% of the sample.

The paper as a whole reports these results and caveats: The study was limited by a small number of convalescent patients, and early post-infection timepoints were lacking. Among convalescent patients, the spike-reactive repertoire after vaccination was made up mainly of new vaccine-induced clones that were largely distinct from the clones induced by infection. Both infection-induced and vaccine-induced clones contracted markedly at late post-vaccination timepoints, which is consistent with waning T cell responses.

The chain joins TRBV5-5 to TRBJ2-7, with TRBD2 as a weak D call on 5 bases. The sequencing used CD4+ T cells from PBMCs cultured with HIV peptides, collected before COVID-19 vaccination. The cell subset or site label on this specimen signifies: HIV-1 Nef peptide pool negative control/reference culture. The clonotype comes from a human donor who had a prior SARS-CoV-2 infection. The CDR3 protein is CASKPTWGASYEQYF. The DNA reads TGTGCCAGCAAGCCAACCTGGGGAGCGTCCTACGAGCAGTACTTC.